These 6 T cell receptor beta chains came from one sample sequenced in a study of T cell responses to AZD1222 COVID-19 vaccine. TCRdb's copy holds only in-frame clones and misses some; the assay was immunoSEQ multiplex PCR. The sample carries over 120,000 clones, 85% to 95% recorded once. Source: peripheral blood, taken on day 0 of AZD1222 vaccination. These receptors all come from an adult in good health.

The chain combines TRBV7-2 with TRBJ2-1; no firm D call. The germline gives CDR1 SGHTA, CDR2 FQGNSA. Between the trimmed V and J ends, which lost 4 bases and 0 bases, there was a span of 10 bases. The CDR3 runs to 15 residues. CDR3 amino acids: CASSSTQSSYNEQFF. In DNA form, the CDR3 reads TGTGCCAGCAGCTCCACCCAGAGCTCCTACAATGAGCAGTTCTTC.

The CDR3 loop is CASSLGREGELYNEQFF. The CDR3, as DNA: TGTGCCAGCAGCTTAGGCCGGGAAGGGGAATTATACAATGAGCAGTTCTTC. The J gene is TRBJ2-1, the V gene TRBV13; D may be TRBD1 or TRBD2 (5 bases each). Germline assignment: CDR1 PRHDT and CDR2 FYEKMQ (reference sequence). CDR3 length equals 17 residues. Trimming shortened V by 0 bases and J by 4 bases, and 16 bases separated the two germline ends. Using reference TRBV13 and TRBJ2-1 for the parts outside the CDR3, the full variable domain is AAGVIQSPRHLIKEKRETATLKCYPIPRHDTVYWYQQGPGQDPQFLISFYEKMQSDKGSIPDRFSAQQFSDYHSELNMSSLELGDSALYFCASSLGREGELYNEQFFGPGTRLTVL.

CDR3 nucleotides: TGTGCCAGCAGTTTAACGCGGAGATTTACTTCACCCCTCCACTTT. This codes for CASSLTRRFTSPLHF. V usage is TRBV11-2 and J usage is TRBJ1-6; D is unresolved. Trimming cost V 6 bases and J 9 bases, with 18 bases left between them. Germline lookup yields CDR1 SGHAT and CDR2 FQNNGV. The CDR3 runs to 15 residues.

V usage is TRBV7-3 and J usage is TRBJ2-3, with D perhaps given as TRBD1 or TRBD2 (6 bases each). This CDR3 is 15 amino acids long. V was clipped by 2 bases and J by 1 base, with 10 bases between them. Germline V CDR1 and CDR2: SGHTA, FQGTGA. The CDR3: CASSLLGGRTDTQYF. For the CDR3, the DNA is TGTGCCAGCAGCTTATTGGGGGGCCGCACAGATACGCAGTATTTT.

This clone was observed once. The rearrangement joins TRBV2 to TRBJ2-6; D gene unclear. V lost 2 bases to trimming and J lost 0 bases, with 8 bases between them. Looked up from germline, CDR1 is SNHLY and CDR2 is FYNNEI. This CDR3 contains 16 residues. This CDR3 reads CASSERRLSGANVLTF. CDR3 bases: TGTGCCAGCAGTGAAAGAAGACTCTCTGGGGCCAACGTCCTGACTTTC.

This chain joins TRBV7-9 and TRBJ1-2, with 7 positions matching TRBD1. CDR3 size: 14 residues. In germline, CDR1 is SEHNR, CDR2 FQNEAQ (reference sequence). V lost 0 bases to trimming and J lost 6 bases; unmatched junction nucleotides: 4. CDR3: CASSLATGENGYTF. The CDR3 DNA follows: TGTGCCAGCAGCTTAGCTACAGGGGAAAATGGCTACACCTTC.